A selection of T cell receptor beta chains follows, all from one sample in a study of CD8 T cells in Susac syndrome. MiXCR, applied by TCRdb to the immunoSEQ multiplex PCR reads, yields one record per CDR3 protein. The sample yields 130,000 or so distinct CDR3 sequences, 80% to 85% seen once. Sequenced material: CD8+ T cells from PBMCs. The receptor set was obtained from a human donor with multiple sclerosis. CDR3s leave out the opening cysteine and the closing phenylalanine or tryptophan.

j_call,v_call,cdr3_aa
TRBJ2-3,TRBV7-2,ASSLGRLAGVGDTQY
TRBJ2-3,TRBV5-6,ASSPVRGDPYTQY
TRBJ2-2,TRBV5-1,ASGWTGSTGELF
TRBJ1-1,TRBV27,ASSNPQGPEAF
TRBJ1-3,TRBV12-2,ASRLGGGPGNTIY
TRBJ1-2,TRBV4-1,ASSQDRTGFGYT
TRBJ2-3,TRBV6-4,ASSDQTGGGTDTQY
TRBJ1-2,TRBV9,ASSPPPGLNSGGYT
TRBJ1-5,TRBV3-1,ASSHRQSNQPQH
TRBJ2-1,TRBV27,ASSHGGTYNEQF
TRBJ2-7,TRBV7-8,ASSLAEPYEQY
TRBJ1-1,TRBV27,ASSLGQGSMNTEAF
TRBJ2-3,TRBV9,ASSVLGGEFTDTQY
TRBJ1-1,TRBV2,ASSTGRRTFEAF
TRBJ2-1,TRBV7-2,ASSLAAGKGQGNEQF
TRBJ1-4,TRBV4-3,ASSQDPSDNEKLF
TRBJ2-3,TRBV5-5,ASSRTDREYTDTQY
TRBJ2-1,TRBV6-4,ASSDSMLDEQF
TRBJ1-5,TRBV13,ASSSPEGAIVHQPQH
TRBJ2-1,TRBV5-6,ASSLFGGQSSYNEQF
TRBJ2-2,TRBV6-1,ASSARNTGELF
TRBJ2-1,TRBV7-3,ASTLAGGWDEQF
TRBJ2-3,TRBV6-5,ASSYGKGTDTQY
TRBJ2-1,TRBV27,ASSLTTRYNEQF
TRBJ2-3,TRBV24-1,ATSDPGLPTDTQY
TRBJ2-1,TRBV4-1,ASSQEMSSGRGAYNEQF
TRBJ1-1,TRBV5-1,ASSLEGGPSLPEAF
TRBJ1-4,TRBV12-3/TRBV12-4,ASSMYQPRTGGTNEKLF
TRBJ2-5,TRBV7-8,ASSLFQGEETQY
TRBJ1-5,TRBV28,ASSLYQGTNQPQH
TRBJ2-3,TRBV7-2,ASSLIAGAEADTQY
TRBJ2-2,TRBV13,ASSDTSGLAGAGTGELF
TRBJ1-1,TRBV19,ASSGGGLHTEAF
TRBJ1-2,TRBV28,ASSPDREIDGYT
TRBJ1-1,TRBV5-5,ASSFGRRGTEAF
TRBJ1-6,TRBV14,ASSLTHSPLH
TRBJ2-6,TRBV9,ASSVLGGPGANVLT
TRBJ2-2,TRBV7-9,ASSRLGGPPDTGELF
TRBJ1-1,TRBV5-4,ASSPRGWREAF
TRBJ2-3,TRBV14,ASSHPPYSTDTQY
TRBJ2-7,TRBV6-5,ASSYLQGDEQY
TRBJ1-2,TRBV19,ASSVRDRSNYGYT
TRBJ2-1,TRBV9,ASSVVDLGPWNEQF
TRBJ1-1,TRBV6-2/TRBV6-3,ASGPGRDTEAF
TRBJ2-7,TRBV7-8,ASRPTTGISYEQY
TRBJ1-5,TRBV19,ASSIDGGTGVFQPQH